This paragraph reports one T cell receptor beta chain. A constant-region primer primed TCR beta cDNA synthesis from about 0.45 ug of total RNA. Sequencing libraries for TCR beta derived from three nested multiplex PCR rounds that used slightly modified ARM-PCR. Amplification in the first two PCR rounds was performed using TRBV1-TRBV30 forward primers and a C-beta reverse primer for about 10 cycles each. TCRdb re-called the multiplex PCR reads through MiXCR, storing one row per CDR3 protein. Found here are roughly 32,000 distinct CDR3 sequences, roughly 74% of them singletons; the top ten hold around 17%. CDR1 and CDR2 from the germline V gene are MDHEN and SYDVKM. This CDR3 is built from 14 residues. Unmatched junction bases numbered 10, after V lost 7 bases and J lost 7 bases. These data originate in a study of tumor-infiltrating lymphocytes in primary liver carcinoma. Co-extraction yielded RNA and DNA from 20-30 mg of unsorted bulk tissue. Collection of samples drew on five separate regions of each tumor. Every tumor sample analyzed contained over 75% viable tumor cells.

This chain links TRBV28 with TRBJ1-2; TRBD1 agrees at 9 bases. This receptor was obtained from a man aged 35-49 years with primary liver carcinoma and hepatitis B virus infection. Sample: liver tumor tissue from sampling region 4. Sample subset: tumor region T4, right-lateral pole. The CDR3 protein is CASMFLGQGCGYTF. CDR3 bases: TGTGCCAGCATGTTCTTGGGACAGGGCTGTGGCTACACCTTC.